The source of this TCR beta chain is a study of T cell responses to AZD1222 COVID-19 vaccine. V was pared by 5 bases and J by 3 bases, with 6 bases between. The CDR3 totals 11 residues. Germline loops: CDR1 SGHRS, CDR2 YFSETQ. Produced via immunoSEQ multiplex PCR; TCRdb's table is partial and in-frame only. The sample comprises roughly 100,000 clones, almost 90% of which are singletons, and less than 6% rests with the top ten. Findings and caveats of the study: Just 5 to 7 people given AZD1222 tested seropositive at baseline.

Worth noting for this clone: Its antigen is as yet unknown.

V and J are TRBV5-1 and TRBJ2-7, with D hard to call. The receptor's source is an adult in good health. The sample in question was peripheral blood, obtained on day 0 of AZD1222 vaccination. Here the CDR3 DNA reads TGCGCCAGCAGAACGGACTACGAGCAGTACTTC. This translates into CASRTDYEQYF.